The clone carrying this TCR beta chain was seen more than once but under ten times. The CDR3 sequence is 13 residues long. Germline-derived CDR1 and CDR2 are SGHVS and FQNEAQ. V gave up 5 bases and J gave up 3 bases; unmatched junction bases: 4. This entry comes from a study of cytomegalovirus exposure and HLA in healthy donors. This PCR relied on a set of 60 Vbeta primers and 13 Jbeta primers. Some clones are missing from TCRdb's copy, which holds only in-frame ones; the method was immunoSEQ multiplex PCR. The table has 100,000 to 120,000 clones, 60% to 80% seen once. The chain uses TRBV7-8 and TRBJ2-7; TRBD1 matches 7 bases. Sequencing input: PBMCs. The sequence was collected from a woman in her twenties or thirties in good health and CMV-seropositive. The CDR3 reads CASSQAGGYEQYF. The CDR3 DNA is TGTGCCAGCAGCCAAGCAGGGGGCTACGAGCAGTACTTC.